Listed below are T cell receptor beta chains from one sample, sequenced in a study of T cell responses to AZD1222 COVID-19 vaccine. Repertoires were generated with immunoSEQ multiplex PCR, while TCRdb's copy carries only in-frame clones and drops some. The table records about 190,000 clones, under 95% of them present only once. Sequencing was performed on peripheral blood, taken on day 0 of AZD1222 vaccination. The receptors come from an adult in good health. CDR3s include the opening cysteine and the closing phenylalanine or tryptophan. A D gene is named only where the DNA matches it firmly. Size tells how often a clone was seen (once, few, many) or the class of an expanded clone, and some rows leave it out.

v_call: TRBV19; clone_size: NA; j_call: TRBJ1-2; d_call: NA; cdr3_length: 14; cdr3_nt: TGTGCCAGTAGTAAGCTTGGTAGGGCGAGCGGCTACACCTTC; cdr3_aa: CASSKLGRASGYTF
v_call: TRBV10-2; clone_size: NA; j_call: TRBJ1-3; d_call: NA; cdr3_length: 15; cdr3_nt: TGCGCCAGCACCGACGGGGTCACCTCTGGAAACACCATATATTTT; cdr3_aa: CASTDGVTSGNTIYF
v_call: TRBV5-1; clone_size: NA; j_call: TRBJ1-6; d_call: TRBD1; cdr3_length: 15; cdr3_nt: TGCGCCAGCAGCTTGCGGACAGGAGATAATTCACCCCTCCACTTT; cdr3_aa: CASSLRTGDNSPLHF
v_call: TRBV7-2; clone_size: NA; j_call: TRBJ2-1; d_call: TRBD2; cdr3_length: 15; cdr3_nt: TGTGCCATCGAACCAGCGGGGAGCTCCTACAATGAGCAGTTCTTC; cdr3_aa: CAIEPAGSSYNEQFF
v_call: TRBV2; clone_size: NA; j_call: TRBJ2-2; d_call: TRBD1; cdr3_length: 14; cdr3_nt: TGTGCCAGCAGGACCGGGACAGGGACCGGGGAGCTGTTTTTT; cdr3_aa: CASRTGTGTGELFF
v_call: TRBV10-1; clone_size: NA; j_call: TRBJ2-2; d_call: NA; cdr3_length: 14; cdr3_nt: TGCGCCAGCAGTGGGAGGGTGAACACCGGGGAGCTGTTTTTT; cdr3_aa: CASSGRVNTGELFF
v_call: TRBV19; clone_size: NA; j_call: TRBJ2-2; d_call: NA; cdr3_length: 14; cdr3_nt: TGTGCCAGTAGTCGAATAGGAGACACCGGGGAGCTGTTTTTT; cdr3_aa: CASSRIGDTGELFF
v_call: TRBV14; clone_size: NA; j_call: TRBJ2-1; d_call: TRBD1; cdr3_length: 16; cdr3_nt: TGTGCCAGCAGCCGCTTCCGGGACAGTGGGTCCAATGAGCAGTTCTTC; cdr3_aa: CASSRFRDSGSNEQFF
v_call: TRBV24-1; clone_size: NA; j_call: TRBJ2-2; d_call: NA; cdr3_length: 16; cdr3_nt: TGTGCCACCAGTGACCCTGGGGGACATAACACCGGGGAGCTGTTTTTT; cdr3_aa: CATSDPGGHNTGELFF
v_call: TRBV7-3; clone_size: NA; j_call: TRBJ1-5; d_call: NA; cdr3_length: 14; cdr3_nt: TGTGCCAGCAGCTTAGACCCTCCTATCTCGCCCCAGCATTTT; cdr3_aa: CASSLDPPISPQHF
v_call: TRBV28; clone_size: NA; j_call: TRBJ1-5; d_call: NA; cdr3_length: 15; cdr3_nt: TGTGCCAGCAGTTTAGCGGGATCTGGGCGTCAGCCCCAGCATTTT; cdr3_aa: CASSLAGSGRQPQHF
v_call: TRBV3-1/TRBV3-2; clone_size: NA; j_call: TRBJ1-1; d_call: NA; cdr3_length: 12; cdr3_nt: TGTGCCAGCAGCCGGAGGGATACAGAAGCTTTCTTT; cdr3_aa: CASSRRDTEAFF
v_call: TRBV19; clone_size: NA; j_call: TRBJ2-3; d_call: TRBD1; cdr3_length: 16; cdr3_nt: TGTGCCAGTAGTCCATTTAACAGGGGGAATACAGATACGCAGTATTTT; cdr3_aa: CASSPFNRGNTDTQYF
v_call: TRBV6-2/TRBV6-3; clone_size: once; j_call: TRBJ2-1; d_call: TRBD1; cdr3_length: 15; cdr3_nt: TGTGCCAGCAGTCCCCGACAGGGGTCTTACAATGAGCAGTTCTTC; cdr3_aa: CASSPRQGSYNEQFF
v_call: TRBV7-2; clone_size: NA; j_call: TRBJ2-6; d_call: NA; cdr3_length: 15; cdr3_nt: TGTGCCAGCAGGGCTGGGGCTTCTGGGGCCAACGTCCTGACTTTC; cdr3_aa: CASRAGASGANVLTF
v_call: TRBV6-6; clone_size: once; j_call: TRBJ2-1; d_call: TRBD2; cdr3_length: 15; cdr3_nt: TGTGCCAGCAAGGGGACTAGCGGGATTAGGACGGAGCAGTTCTTC; cdr3_aa: CASKGTSGIRTEQFF
v_call: TRBV7-9; clone_size: once; j_call: TRBJ1-2; d_call: NA; cdr3_length: 14; cdr3_nt: TGTGCCAGCACGAGAGTGGGGGCCTACTATGGCTACACCTTC; cdr3_aa: CASTRVGAYYGYTF
v_call: TRBV27; clone_size: once; j_call: TRBJ1-1; d_call: TRBD1; cdr3_length: 14; cdr3_nt: TGTGCCAGCAGACTCGGACAGGGAGGGACTGAAGCTTTCTTT; cdr3_aa: CASRLGQGGTEAFF
v_call: TRBV18; clone_size: NA; j_call: TRBJ1-1; d_call: NA; cdr3_length: 14; cdr3_nt: TGTGCCAGCTCACCGAACGGCGGGAACACTGAAGCTTTCTTT; cdr3_aa: CASSPNGGNTEAFF
v_call: TRBV5-5; clone_size: NA; j_call: TRBJ2-2; d_call: NA; cdr3_length: 14; cdr3_nt: TGTGCCAGCAGCGACCGGGGATTCACCGGGGAGCTGTTTTTT; cdr3_aa: CASSDRGFTGELFF
v_call: TRBV18; clone_size: NA; j_call: TRBJ2-7; d_call: TRBD2; cdr3_length: 14; cdr3_nt: TGTGCCAGCTCACCTTCAGCGGGAGCGGACGAGCAGTACTTC; cdr3_aa: CASSPSAGADEQYF
v_call: TRBV5-6; clone_size: once; j_call: TRBJ2-7; d_call: NA; cdr3_length: 12; cdr3_nt: TGTGCCAGCAGCATACTTTCCTACGAGCAGTACTTC; cdr3_aa: CASSILSYEQYF
v_call: TRBV5-1; clone_size: NA; j_call: TRBJ1-2; d_call: NA; cdr3_length: 16; cdr3_nt: TGCGCCAGCAGCTCGGGGCCGCTCTTCGCTAACTATGGCTACACCTTC; cdr3_aa: CASSSGPLFANYGYTF
v_call: TRBV10-3; clone_size: NA; j_call: TRBJ2-1; d_call: NA; cdr3_length: 16; cdr3_nt: TGTGCCATCAGTGACGGGTCTGGGCGACCCTACAATGAGCAGTTCTTC; cdr3_aa: CAISDGSGRPYNEQFF
v_call: TRBV7-2; clone_size: NA; j_call: TRBJ1-4; d_call: NA; cdr3_length: 15; cdr3_nt: TGTGCCAGCAGCACCCCGCGGGGAACTAATGAAAAACTGTTTTTT; cdr3_aa: CASSTPRGTNEKLFF
v_call: TRBV7-8; clone_size: NA; j_call: TRBJ1-2; d_call: NA; cdr3_length: 13; cdr3_nt: TGTGCCAGCAGCTTAGCTGTTGGGGGGGGCTACACCTTC; cdr3_aa: CASSLAVGGGYTF
v_call: TRBV7-9; clone_size: NA; j_call: TRBJ1-2; d_call: NA; cdr3_length: 15; cdr3_nt: TGTGCCAGCAGCTCCCGGGGCTCCTCTAACTATGGCTACACCTTC; cdr3_aa: CASSSRGSSNYGYTF
v_call: TRBV7-2; clone_size: few; j_call: TRBJ2-7; d_call: NA; cdr3_length: 15; cdr3_nt: TGTGCCAGCAGCTTACAGGGAATCCGCTCCTACGAGCAGTACTTC; cdr3_aa: CASSLQGIRSYEQYF
v_call: TRBV19; clone_size: NA; j_call: TRBJ1-3; d_call: TRBD1; cdr3_length: 15; cdr3_nt: TGTGCCAGTAGACCGGGACAGATCTCTGGAAACACCATATATTTT; cdr3_aa: CASRPGQISGNTIYF
v_call: TRBV25-1; clone_size: NA; j_call: TRBJ1-2; d_call: TRBD1; cdr3_length: 13; cdr3_nt: TGTGCCAGCCTTGGAGGGACAGTCTATGGCTACACCTTC; cdr3_aa: CASLGGTVYGYTF
v_call: TRBV6-5; clone_size: NA; j_call: TRBJ2-3; d_call: TRBD2; cdr3_length: 13; cdr3_nt: TGTGCCAGCAGTTACGGGAGGGCAGATACGCAGTATTTT; cdr3_aa: CASSYGRADTQYF
v_call: TRBV4-1; clone_size: NA; j_call: TRBJ1-4; d_call: NA; cdr3_length: 15; cdr3_nt: TGCGCCAGCAGCCAATTACGGGCCATTAATGAAAAACTGTTTTTT; cdr3_aa: CASSQLRAINEKLFF
v_call: TRBV4-1; clone_size: NA; j_call: TRBJ1-6; d_call: NA; cdr3_length: 13; cdr3_nt: TGCGCCAGCAGCCAAGCACCCAATTCACCCCTCCACTTT; cdr3_aa: CASSQAPNSPLHF
v_call: TRBV19; clone_size: once; j_call: TRBJ1-5; d_call: NA; cdr3_length: 15; cdr3_nt: TGTGCCAGTAGTATAGATCGAAGTGGCGATCAGCCCCAGCATTTT; cdr3_aa: CASSIDRSGDQPQHF
v_call: TRBV2; clone_size: NA; j_call: TRBJ2-7; d_call: NA; cdr3_length: 13; cdr3_nt: TGTGCCACGACACAGGCAGGGACCTACGAGCAGTACTTC; cdr3_aa: CATTQAGTYEQYF
v_call: TRBV29-1; clone_size: NA; j_call: TRBJ2-4; d_call: NA; cdr3_length: 13; cdr3_nt: TGCAGCGCCCAGCAGGGGCGGGGAAACATTCAGTACTTC; cdr3_aa: CSAQQGRGNIQYF